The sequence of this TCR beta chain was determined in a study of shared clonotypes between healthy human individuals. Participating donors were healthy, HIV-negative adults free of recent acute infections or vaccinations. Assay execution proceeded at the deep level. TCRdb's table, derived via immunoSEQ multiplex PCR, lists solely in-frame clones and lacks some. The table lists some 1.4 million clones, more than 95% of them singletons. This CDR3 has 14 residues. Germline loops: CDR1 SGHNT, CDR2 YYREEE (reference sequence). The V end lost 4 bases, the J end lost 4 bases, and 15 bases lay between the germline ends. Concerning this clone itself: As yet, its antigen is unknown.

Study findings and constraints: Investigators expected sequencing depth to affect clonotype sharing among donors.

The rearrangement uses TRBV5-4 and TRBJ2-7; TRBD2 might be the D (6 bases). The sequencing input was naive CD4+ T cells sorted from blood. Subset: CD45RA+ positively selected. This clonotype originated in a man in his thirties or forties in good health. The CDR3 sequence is CASSGGSRLYEQYF. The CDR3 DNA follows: TGTGCCAGCAGCGGAGGGTCCCGGTTGTACGAGCAGTACTTC.